The rows below give T cell receptor beta chains drawn from one sample of a study of OX40 agonist ivuxolimab in advanced cancers. The table came from immunoSEQ multiplex PCR; TCRdb's copy has only in-frame clones and leaves some out. Of 35,000 to 50,000 clones listed, 70% to 90% were seen once; the top ten hold around 19%. The material was CD4+ or CD8+ T cells sorted from blood, obtained in a trial of the OX40 agonist ivuxolimab. These receptor sequences come from an adult with an advanced solid tumor such as melanoma, head and neck, liver or kidney cancer. The CDR3 runs from the conserved cysteine through the conserved F or W. The order of the fields is D gene, J gene, V gene, clone size, CDR3 DNA, CDR3 protein. A D gene is named only where the DNA matches it firmly. Expanded clones are given a class, and other clones once, few, many or no size at all.

NA	TRBJ1-1	TRBV4-1	once	TGCGCCAGCAGCCAATCCAGGGACGGTACTGAAGCTTTCTTT	CASSQSRDGTEAFF
NA	TRBJ1-5	TRBV11-3	NA	TGTGCCAGCAGCTTAGAGGCCCCGGGGCCTAGCAATCAGCCCCAGCATTTT	CASSLEAPGPSNQPQHF
NA	TRBJ1-1	TRBV7-9	NA	TGTGCCAGCAGCGCCAGCGGCACTGAAGCTTTCTTT	CASSASGTEAFF
NA	TRBJ1-2	TRBV9	NA	TGTGCCAGCGCATTAGGGTCGGACAACTATGGCTACACCTTC	CASALGSDNYGYTF
TRBD1	TRBJ2-7	TRBV28	NA	TGTGCCAGCAGTTTAGTAGGGGGCCACTACGAGCAGTACTTC	CASSLVGGHYEQYF
NA	TRBJ2-2	TRBV19	NA	TGTGCCAGTAGAGAGGGCACGTCTCCGACCGGGGAGCTGTTTTTT	CASREGTSPTGELFF
TRBD2	TRBJ2-5	TRBV18	NA	TGTGCCAGCTCACCAATTAGAGTAGCGGGGCAAGAGACCCAGTACTTC	CASSPIRVAGQETQYF
NA	TRBJ2-7	TRBV29-1	NA	TGCAGCGTCGAACGGGAATACGAGCAGTACTTC	CSVEREYEQYF
NA	TRBJ1-2	TRBV6-1	NA	TGTGCCAGCAGTGACCTCTGGGGGGCTAACTATGGCTACACCTTC	CASSDLWGANYGYTF
NA	TRBJ2-3	TRBV9	NA	TGTGCCAGCAGCGTGGGGGGAAAGGATACGCAGTATTTT	CASSVGGKDTQYF
NA	TRBJ1-2	TRBV7-9	NA	NA	CASSPLFGSAANYGYTF
TRBD2	TRBJ2-2	TRBV28	NA	TGTGCCAGCATATTTGGCCGGGGGGACACCGGGGAGCTGTTTTTT	CASIFGRGDTGELFF
TRBD2	TRBJ2-3	TRBV9	NA	TGTGCCAGCAGCGTAGATCCTAGCGGGGGGCCTAGCACAGATACGCAGTATTTT	CASSVDPSGGPSTDTQYF
NA	TRBJ2-6	TRBV27	NA	TGTGCCAGCAGAAAAACCACCACCGGGTTATCTGGGGCCAACGTCCTGACTTTC	CASRKTTTGLSGANVLTF
NA	TRBJ1-6	TRBV5-1	NA	TGCGCCAGCAGCCCGACCCTTGGGACGGCAGACTATAATTCACCCCTCCACTTT	CASSPTLGTADYNSPLHF
NA	TRBJ1-5	TRBV28	NA	TGTGCCAGCAGTTTCCCCTCGTCAGACAGCCTCGACAATCAGCCCCAGCATTTT	CASSFPSSDSLDNQPQHF
TRBD1	TRBJ1-1	TRBV11-2	few	TGTGCCAGCGCACCCATGACAGGGCTGGCTTTCTTT	CASAPMTGLAFF
TRBD2	TRBJ2-7	TRBV6-6	NA	TGTGGTAGCGGGGGCCCCTACGAGCAGTACTTC	CGSGGPYEQYF
NA	TRBJ2-5	TRBV5-4	NA	TGTGCCAGCAGCGTCCGGACATATCAAGAGACCCAGTACTTC	CASSVRTYQETQYF
NA	TRBJ2-3	TRBV9	NA	TGTGCCAGCAGCGTAGGGACTGGCACAGATACGCAGTATTTT	CASSVGTGTDTQYF
NA	TRBJ1-4	TRBV5-6	NA	TGTGCCAGCAGCTACTATGGTGAAAAACTGTTTTTT	CASSYYGEKLFF
NA	TRBJ1-1	TRBV19	few	TGTGCCAGTAGTATAGATCTTAACACTGAAGCTTTCTTT	CASSIDLNTEAFF
TRBD1	TRBJ1-4	TRBV7-6	NA	TGTGCCAGCAGCTTAGCGCGGACAGGGTACGGCGAAAAACTGTTTTTT	CASSLARTGYGEKLFF
NA	TRBJ1-2	TRBV6-5	NA	TGTGCCAGCAGTTACGCGTCGGGCTATGGCTACACCTTC	CASSYASGYGYTF
NA	TRBJ1-1	TRBV4-1	NA	TGCGCCAGTAAGGGCGGGGGCACTGAAGCTTTCTTT	CASKGGGTEAFF
NA	TRBJ2-5	TRBV7-9	NA	TGTGCCAGCAGCTCAAATCAGGCAGGGATTGAGCAAGAGACCCAGTACTTC	CASSSNQAGIEQETQYF
TRBD2	TRBJ2-2	TRBV5-4	NA	TGTGCCAGCAGCCCCCCGGGACTACAGGCCGGGGAGCTGTTTTTT	CASSPPGLQAGELFF
NA	TRBJ1-1	TRBV2	NA	TGTGCCAGCAGTCCCCCGGGTTTGAACACTGAAGCTTTCTTT	CASSPPGLNTEAFF
TRBD1	TRBJ1-1	TRBV5-6	once	TGTGCCAGCACAGGGGGGAACACTGAAGCTTTCTTT	CASTGGNTEAFF
NA	TRBJ2-1	TRBV27	NA	TGTGCCAGCTCATTGGGGGTCTACAATGAGCAGTTCTTC	CASSLGVYNEQFF
NA	TRBJ1-2	TRBV9	NA	TGTGCCAGCAGCGACCCGGGGTCCCGACCTGGCTACACCTTC	CASSDPGSRPGYTF
NA	TRBJ1-2	TRBV5-6	medium-sized	TGTGCCAGCAGCTTAGGGACGTCTAACTATGGCTACACCTTC	CASSLGTSNYGYTF
NA	TRBJ2-7	TRBV7-6	NA	TGTGCCAGCAGCCCCGCCAACGTCGCCACCTACGAGCAGTACTTC	CASSPANVATYEQYF
NA	TRBJ2-1	TRBV30	NA	TGTGCCTCCAGGGACTGGAATAACAATGAGCAGTTCTTC	CASRDWNNNEQFF
TRBD1	TRBJ1-4	TRBV6-5	NA	TGTGCTTTACCGGGACAGATTAATGAAAAACTGTTTTTT	CALPGQINEKLFF
TRBD1	TRBJ1-1	TRBV5-4	NA	TGCGCCAGCAGCCAGGGACAGGGTTACACTGAAGCTTTCTTT	CASSQGQGYTEAFF
NA	TRBJ2-7	TRBV28	NA	TGTGCCAGCAGTTTGGTATCCGGGACTGCCTCCTACGAGCAGTACTTC	CASSLVSGTASYEQYF
NA	TRBJ2-7	TRBV19	once	TGTGCCAGTAGTAGTACGGCCGAGGGCGAGCAGTACTTC	CASSSTAEGEQYF
NA	TRBJ1-5	TRBV28	NA	TGTGCCAGCATTGACTCGACAGTAAGCAATCAGCCCCAGCATTTT	CASIDSTVSNQPQHF
NA	TRBJ2-7	TRBV11-2	NA	TGTGCCAGCAGCTTCTTTAACTACGAGCAGTACTTC	CASSFFNYEQYF
NA	TRBJ2-7	TRBV12-5	NA	TGTGCTAGTGGTTTGGTAACGGGCGGGGTAGGCAGCGAGCAGTACTTC	CASGLVTGGVGSEQYF
NA	TRBJ2-5	TRBV5-1	NA	TGCGCCAGCAGTGAGGACCCGTTGGGGACCCAGTACTTC	CASSEDPLGTQYF
NA	TRBJ2-1	TRBV6-5	once	TGTGCCAGCAGTTACCTTACGGGGTCCAACAATGAGCAGTTCTTC	CASSYLTGSNNEQFF
NA	TRBJ1-2	TRBV4-3	NA	TGCGCCAGCAGCCAAGATTCCTCTCAGAGCTATGGCTACACCTTC	CASSQDSSQSYGYTF
NA	TRBJ1-5	TRBV28	NA	TGTGCCAGCAGGCAAAGCAATCAGCCCCAGCATTTT	CASRQSNQPQHF
TRBD2	TRBJ2-1	TRBV13	NA	TGTGCCAGCAGCCCTGGTCGGGGGGATGAGCAGTTCTTC	CASSPGRGDEQFF